This TCR beta chain was sequenced in a study of cytomegalovirus exposure and HLA in healthy donors. Findings of the study overall: Trimming of TCR beta V- and J-genes showed a link, identified in a later analysis, to a missense DCLRE1C variant. TCR beta V segments were, for the most part, productive about 87% or about 30% of the time in an earlier analysis. High specificity and sensitivity for cytomegalovirus status were reported for the classifier.

Germline CDR1 SGHTA, CDR2 FQGNSA. The length of the CDR3 is 13 residues. Trimming took 2 bases from V and 6 from J, leaving 10 bases between them. In regard to this clone: Its antigen is not identified.

13 Jbeta primers and 60 Vbeta primers were used for the PCR. Sequencing was performed with immunoSEQ multiplex PCR; in TCRdb, only in-frame clones are kept and a portion is missing. The sample consists of about 140,000 clones, around 80% of them appearing once. The sequence was collected from a man between 45 and 60 years old in good health and CMV-seronegative. The chain carries TRBV7-2 and TRBJ1-1; tentatively, D is TRBD1 (6 bases). Sample: PBMCs. This CDR3 reads CASSLKQGAEAFF. CDR3 coding DNA: TGTGCCAGCAGCTTAAAACAGGGCGCTGAAGCTTTCTTT. The complete variable domain, with remaining parts taken from reference TRBV7-2 and TRBJ1-1, reads GAGVSQSPSNKVTEKGKDVELRCDPISGHTALYWYRQSLGQGLEFLIYFQGNSAPDKSGLPSDRFSAERTGGSVSTLTIQRTQQEDSAVYLCASSLKQGAEAFFGQGTRLTVV.